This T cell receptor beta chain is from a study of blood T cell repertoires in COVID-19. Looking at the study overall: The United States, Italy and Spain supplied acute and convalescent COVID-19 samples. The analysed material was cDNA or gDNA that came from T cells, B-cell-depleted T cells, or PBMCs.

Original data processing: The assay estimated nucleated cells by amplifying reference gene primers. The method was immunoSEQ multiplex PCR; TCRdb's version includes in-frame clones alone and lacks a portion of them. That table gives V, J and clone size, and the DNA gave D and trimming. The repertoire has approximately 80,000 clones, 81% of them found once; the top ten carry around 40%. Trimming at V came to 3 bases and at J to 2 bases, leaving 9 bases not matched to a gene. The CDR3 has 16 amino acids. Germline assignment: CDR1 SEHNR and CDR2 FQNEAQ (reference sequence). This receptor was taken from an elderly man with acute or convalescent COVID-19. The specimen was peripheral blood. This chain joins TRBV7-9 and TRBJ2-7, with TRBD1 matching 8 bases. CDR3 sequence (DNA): TGTGCCAGCAGCTTCTACCGGGACAGGCTCACCTACGAGCAGTACTTC. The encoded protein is CASSFYRDRLTYEQYF.